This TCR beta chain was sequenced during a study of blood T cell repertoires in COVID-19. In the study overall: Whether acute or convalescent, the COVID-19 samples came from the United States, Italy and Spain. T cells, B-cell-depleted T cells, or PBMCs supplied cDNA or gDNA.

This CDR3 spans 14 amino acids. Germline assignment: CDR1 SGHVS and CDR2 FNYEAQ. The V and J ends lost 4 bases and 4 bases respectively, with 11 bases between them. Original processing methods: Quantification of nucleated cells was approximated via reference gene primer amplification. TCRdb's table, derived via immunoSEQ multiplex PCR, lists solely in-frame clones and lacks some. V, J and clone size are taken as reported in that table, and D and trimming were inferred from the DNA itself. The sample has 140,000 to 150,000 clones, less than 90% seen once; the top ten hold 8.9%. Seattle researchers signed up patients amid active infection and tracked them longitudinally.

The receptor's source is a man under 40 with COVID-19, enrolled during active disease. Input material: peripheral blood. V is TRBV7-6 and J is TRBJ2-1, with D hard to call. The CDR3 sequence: CASSSGLAYNEQFF. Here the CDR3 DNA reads TGTGCCAGCAGCTCAGGATTGGCTTACAATGAGCAGTTCTTC.